Listed here is a single T cell receptor (beta chain). In germline, CDR1 is SGHVS, CDR2 FQNEAQ. The CDR3 consists of 13 residues. The ends lost 3 bases at V and 2 bases at J; junction bases unmatched: 1. Measured with immunoSEQ multiplex PCR; TCRdb has only the in-frame clones, and not every one. The sample yields 380,000 or so clones, roughly 80% seen once. These data originate in a study of blood T cell repertoires in COVID-19. Study details: Donors in the United States, Italy and Spain gave samples during acute or convalescent COVID-19.

The receptor comes from a human donor with acute or convalescent COVID-19. The donor label of this sample is uncertain. The sample comprised peripheral blood. The V call is TRBV7-8, the J call TRBJ2-7; TRBD1 aligns across 7 bases. As DNA, the CDR3 is TGTGCCAGCAGCTTCGGACAGGCCTACGAGCAGTACTTC. It translates to CASSFGQAYEQYF.